This T cell receptor (beta chain) is from a study of patients and donors after allogeneic stem cell transplantation. This clonotype was found a few times. With 2 bases removed from V and 7 bases from J, the gap between germline ends came to 8 bases. There are 13 residues in the CDR3. TCRdb re-derived calls from the RT-PCR reads in MiXCR, one entry per CDR3 protein. The sample shows 30,000 to 40,000 distinct CDR3 sequences, 37% of them seen only once. The TCR sequence derives from a human donor who was either an allogeneic HSCT recipient or a stem cell or donor lymphocyte infusion donor (not recorded which). It is not recorded whose cells these are; they may come from a transplant donor. The gene calls are TRBV12-3 or TRBV12-4 and TRBJ2-2, with D possibly being TRBD1 (5 bases). Sequenced: blood, either unsorted or a sorted T cell fraction (not recorded which). The CDR3, as DNA: TGTGCCAGCAGTTTATGGGGCTACGGGGAGCTGTTTTTT. It encodes CASSLWGYGELFF.